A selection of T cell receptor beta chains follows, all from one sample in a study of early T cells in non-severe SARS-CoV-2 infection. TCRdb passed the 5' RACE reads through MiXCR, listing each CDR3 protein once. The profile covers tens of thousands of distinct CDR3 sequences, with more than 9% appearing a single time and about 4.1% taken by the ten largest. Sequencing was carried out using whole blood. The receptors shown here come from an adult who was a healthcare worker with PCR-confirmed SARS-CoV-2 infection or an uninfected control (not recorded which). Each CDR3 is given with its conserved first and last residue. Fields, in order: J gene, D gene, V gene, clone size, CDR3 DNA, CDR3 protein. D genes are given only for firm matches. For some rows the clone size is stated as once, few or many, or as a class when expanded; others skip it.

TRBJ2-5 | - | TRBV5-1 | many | TGCGCCAGCAGCTTGGGCCCCCAAGAGACCCAGTACTTC | CASSLGPQETQYF
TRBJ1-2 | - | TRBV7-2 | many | TGTGCCAGCAGCTTTAACTATGGCTACACCTTC | CASSFNYGYTF
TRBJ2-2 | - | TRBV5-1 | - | TGCGCCAGCAGGGACCAGCGGGCCTACACCGGGGAGCTGTTTTTT | CASRDQRAYTGELFF
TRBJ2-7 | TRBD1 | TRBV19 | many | TGTGCCAGTAGTAGCGGGACAGGCATTTGGTACGAGCAGTACTTC | CASSSGTGIWYEQYF
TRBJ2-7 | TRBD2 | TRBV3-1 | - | TGTGCCAGCAGCCCTGGACTAGCGGTGTCCTCCTACGAGCAGTACTTC | CASSPGLAVSSYEQYF
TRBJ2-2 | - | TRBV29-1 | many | TGCAGCGTTGCCGGGATTAAATTCACCGGGGAGCTGTTTTTT | CSVAGIKFTGELFF
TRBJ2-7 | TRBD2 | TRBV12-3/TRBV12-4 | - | TGTGCCAGCAGACCTCTCCAAGGGACTAGCGGGAAGGGGGAGCAGTACTTC | CASRPLQGTSGKGEQYF
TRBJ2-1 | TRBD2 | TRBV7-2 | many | TGTGCCAGCAGCTTAGCGGGACTAGCGGGGGGCAATGAGCAGTTCTTC | CASSLAGLAGGNEQFF
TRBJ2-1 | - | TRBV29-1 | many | TGCAGCGTTGGTCTGCATGAGCAGTTCTTC | CSVGLHEQFF
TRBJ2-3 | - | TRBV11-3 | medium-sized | TGTGCCAGCAGCTTAGATCTGGGTTCGCAGTATTTT | CASSLDLGSQYF
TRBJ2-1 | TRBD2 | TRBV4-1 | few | TGCGCCAGTAGCATACTAGCGGGGGGTGGTGAGCAGTTCTTC | CASSILAGGGEQFF
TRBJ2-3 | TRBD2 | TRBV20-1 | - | TGCAGTGCTAGCAAGCGGGAGGGGGGGATAAGCACAGATACGCAGTATTTT | CSASKREGGISTDTQYF
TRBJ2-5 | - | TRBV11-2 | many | TGTGCCAGCAGCTTTGCTCAGGGAAGAGAGACCCAGTACTTC | CASSFAQGRETQYF
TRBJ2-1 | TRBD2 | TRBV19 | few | TGTGCCAGTAGCCCTTGGGGAGCTAGCGGGAGGCGCCTGGGGAATGAGCAGTTCTTC | CASSPWGASGRRLGNEQFF
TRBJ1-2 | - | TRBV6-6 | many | TGTGCCAGCAGTTACGCAAACCCCGGGGCAATTTTAGAGACCTTC | CASSYANPGAILETF
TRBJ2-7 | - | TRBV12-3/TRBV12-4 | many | TGTGCCAGCAGTTCAAGGGGCGAGCAGTACTTC | CASSSRGEQYF
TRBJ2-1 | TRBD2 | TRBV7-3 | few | TGTGCCAGCAGCCTTGGACTAGCGAATCTAAATGAGCAGTTCTTC | CASSLGLANLNEQFF
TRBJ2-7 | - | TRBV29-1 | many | TGCAGCGTTGAGGGCGGTACGCCAACGGAGCAGTACTTC | CSVEGGTPTEQYF